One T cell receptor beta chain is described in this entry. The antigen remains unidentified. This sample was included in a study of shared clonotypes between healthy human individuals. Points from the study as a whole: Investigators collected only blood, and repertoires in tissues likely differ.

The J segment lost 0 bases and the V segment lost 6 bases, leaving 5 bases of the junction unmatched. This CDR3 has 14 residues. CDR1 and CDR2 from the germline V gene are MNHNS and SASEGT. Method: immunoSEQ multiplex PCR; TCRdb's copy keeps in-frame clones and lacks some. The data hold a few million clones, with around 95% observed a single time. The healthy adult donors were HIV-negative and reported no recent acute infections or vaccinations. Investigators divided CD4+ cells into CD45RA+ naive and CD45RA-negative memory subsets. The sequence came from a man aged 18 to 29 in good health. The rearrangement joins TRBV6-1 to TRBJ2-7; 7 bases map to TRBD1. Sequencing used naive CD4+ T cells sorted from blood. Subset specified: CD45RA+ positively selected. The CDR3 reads CASRIPGGSYEQYF. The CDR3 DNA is TGTGCCAGCAGAATTCCAGGGGGCTCCTACGAGCAGTACTTC.